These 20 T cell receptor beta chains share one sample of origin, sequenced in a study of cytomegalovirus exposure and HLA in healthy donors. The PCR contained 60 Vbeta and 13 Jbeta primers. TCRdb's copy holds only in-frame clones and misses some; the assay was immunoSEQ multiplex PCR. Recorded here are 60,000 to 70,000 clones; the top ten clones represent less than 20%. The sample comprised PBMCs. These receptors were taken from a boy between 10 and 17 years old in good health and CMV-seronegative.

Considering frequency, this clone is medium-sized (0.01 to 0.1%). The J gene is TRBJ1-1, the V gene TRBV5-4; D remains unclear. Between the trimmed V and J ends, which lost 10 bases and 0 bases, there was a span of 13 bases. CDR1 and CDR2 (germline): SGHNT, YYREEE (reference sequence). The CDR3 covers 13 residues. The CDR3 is CAFNSPVNTEAFF. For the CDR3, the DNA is TGTGCCTTCAATAGTCCGGTGAACACTGAAGCTTTCTTT.

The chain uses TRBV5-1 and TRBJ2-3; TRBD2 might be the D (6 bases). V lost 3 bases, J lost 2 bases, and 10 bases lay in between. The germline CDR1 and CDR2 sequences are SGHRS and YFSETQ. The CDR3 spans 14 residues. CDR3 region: CASSYGSPTDTQYF. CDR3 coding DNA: TGCGCCAGCAGCTACGGGAGTCCCACAGATACGCAGTATTTT.

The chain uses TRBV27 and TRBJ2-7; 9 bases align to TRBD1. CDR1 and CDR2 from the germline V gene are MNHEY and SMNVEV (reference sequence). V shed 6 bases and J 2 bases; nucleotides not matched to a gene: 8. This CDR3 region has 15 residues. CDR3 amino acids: CASSPRDREAYEQYF. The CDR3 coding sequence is TGTGCCAGCAGCCCCCGGGACAGGGAAGCCTACGAGCAGTACTTC.

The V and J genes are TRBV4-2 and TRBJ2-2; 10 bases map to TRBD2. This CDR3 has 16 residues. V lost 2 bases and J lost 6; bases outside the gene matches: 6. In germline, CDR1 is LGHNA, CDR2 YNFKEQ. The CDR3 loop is CASSQMGTSEPGELFF. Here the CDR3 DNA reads TGTGCCAGCAGCCAAATGGGGACTAGCGAGCCCGGGGAGCTGTTTTTT.

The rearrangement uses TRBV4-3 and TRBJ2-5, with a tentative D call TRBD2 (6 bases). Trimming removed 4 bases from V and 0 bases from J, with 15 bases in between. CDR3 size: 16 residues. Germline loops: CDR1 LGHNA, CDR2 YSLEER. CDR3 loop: CASSPQGGGYQETQYF. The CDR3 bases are TGCGCCAGCAGCCCCCAGGGAGGTGGGTACCAAGAGACCCAGTACTTC.

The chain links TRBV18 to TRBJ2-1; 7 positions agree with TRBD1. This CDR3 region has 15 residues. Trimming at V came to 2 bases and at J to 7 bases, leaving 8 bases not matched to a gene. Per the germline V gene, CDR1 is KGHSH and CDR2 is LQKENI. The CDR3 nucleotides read TGTGCCAGCTCACCAGGAGAGGGGGCCTGGAATGAGCAGTTCTTC. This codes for CASSPGEGAWNEQFF.

The DNA of the CDR3 is TGTGCCAGCAGTTCACCGGGTGGAGGGAGGACCTACGAGCAGTACTTC. Translating gives CASSSPGGGRTYEQYF. The chain joins TRBV7-2 to TRBJ2-7, with a weak D call TRBD2 (6 bases). Deletions cut 6 bases from V and 2 bases from J, with 20 bases between. The CDR3 spans 16 residues. In germline, CDR1 is SGHTA, CDR2 FQGNSA.

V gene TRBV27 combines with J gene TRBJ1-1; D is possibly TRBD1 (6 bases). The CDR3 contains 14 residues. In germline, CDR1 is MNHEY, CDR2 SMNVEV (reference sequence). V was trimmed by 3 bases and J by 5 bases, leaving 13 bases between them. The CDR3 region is CASSFKQGETEAFF. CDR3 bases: TGTGCCAGCAGTTTTAAACAGGGAGAAACTGAAGCTTTCTTT.

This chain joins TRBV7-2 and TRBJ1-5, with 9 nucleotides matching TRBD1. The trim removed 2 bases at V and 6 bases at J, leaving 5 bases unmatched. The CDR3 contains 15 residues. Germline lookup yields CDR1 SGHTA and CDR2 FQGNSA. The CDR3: CASSLWDREGQPQHF. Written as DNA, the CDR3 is TGTGCCAGCAGCTTATGGGACAGGGAAGGTCAGCCCCAGCATTTT.

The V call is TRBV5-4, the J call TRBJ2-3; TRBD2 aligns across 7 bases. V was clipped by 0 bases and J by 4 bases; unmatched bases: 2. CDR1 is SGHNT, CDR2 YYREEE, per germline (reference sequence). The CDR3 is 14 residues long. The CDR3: CASSLARGADTQYF. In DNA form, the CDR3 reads TGTGCCAGCAGCTTGGCCCGGGGGGCAGATACGCAGTATTTT.

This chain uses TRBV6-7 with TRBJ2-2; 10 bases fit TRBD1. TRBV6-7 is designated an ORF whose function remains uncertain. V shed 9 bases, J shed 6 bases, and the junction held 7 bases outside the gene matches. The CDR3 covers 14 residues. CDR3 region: CARGQGILAGELFF. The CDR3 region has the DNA TGTGCCAGGGGACAGGGGATTTTGGCCGGGGAGCTGTTTTTT.

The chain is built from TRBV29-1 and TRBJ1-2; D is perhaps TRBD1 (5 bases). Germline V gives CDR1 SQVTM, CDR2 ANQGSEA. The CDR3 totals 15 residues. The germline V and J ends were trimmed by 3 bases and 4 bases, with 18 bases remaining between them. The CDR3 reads CSVEGGDSGPYGYTF. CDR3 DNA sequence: TGCAGCGTTGAGGGGGGGGACTCAGGACCCTATGGCTACACCTTC.

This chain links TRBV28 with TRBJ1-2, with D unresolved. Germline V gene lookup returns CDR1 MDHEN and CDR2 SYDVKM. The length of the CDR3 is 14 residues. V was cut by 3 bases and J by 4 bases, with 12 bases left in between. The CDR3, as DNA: TGTGCCAGCAGTTTGGAGGGCGTCTCCTATGGCTACACCTTC. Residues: CASSLEGVSYGYTF.

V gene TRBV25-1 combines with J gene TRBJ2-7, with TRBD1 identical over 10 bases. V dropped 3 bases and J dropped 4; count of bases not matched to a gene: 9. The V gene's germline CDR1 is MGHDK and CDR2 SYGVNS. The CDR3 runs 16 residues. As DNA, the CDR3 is TGTGCCAGCAGTGAGCCTCAGGACAGGGGGTATTACGAGCAGTACTTC. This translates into CASSEPQDRGYYEQYF.

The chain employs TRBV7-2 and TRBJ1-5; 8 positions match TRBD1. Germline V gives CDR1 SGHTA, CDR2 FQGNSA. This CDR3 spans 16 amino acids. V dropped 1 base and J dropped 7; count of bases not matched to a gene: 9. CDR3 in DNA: TGTGCCAGCAGCTTAGGTGCCCTACAGGGGGGGCAGCCCCAGCATTTT. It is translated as CASSLGALQGGQPQHF.

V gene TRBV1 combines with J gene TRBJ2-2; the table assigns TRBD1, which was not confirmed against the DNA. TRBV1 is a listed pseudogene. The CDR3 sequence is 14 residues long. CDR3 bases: TGCACCAGCAGCCAAGCCCAGGGTCCCTGGGAGCTGTTTTTT. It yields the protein CTSSQAQGPWELFF.

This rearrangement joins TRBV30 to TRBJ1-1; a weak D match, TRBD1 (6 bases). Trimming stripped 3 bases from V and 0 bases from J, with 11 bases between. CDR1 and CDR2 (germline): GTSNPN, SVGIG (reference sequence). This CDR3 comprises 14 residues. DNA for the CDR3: TGTGCCTGGAGCCCGGGACAAGTGAACACTGAAGCTTTCTTT. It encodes CAWSPGQVNTEAFF. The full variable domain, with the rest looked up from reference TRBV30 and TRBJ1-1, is SQTIHQWPATLVQPVGSPLSLECTVEGTSNPNLYWYRQAAGRGLQLLFYSVGIGQISSEVPQNLSASRPQDRQFILSSKKLLLSDSGFYLCAWSPGQVNTEAFFGQGTRLTVV.

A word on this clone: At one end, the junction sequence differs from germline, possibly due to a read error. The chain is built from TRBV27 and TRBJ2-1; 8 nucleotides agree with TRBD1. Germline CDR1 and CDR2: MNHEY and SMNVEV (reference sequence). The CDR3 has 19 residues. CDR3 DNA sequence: TGTGCCAGCAGTTGGCTGAGACAGGGGATCGAAAGCTCCGACAATGAGCAGTTCTTC. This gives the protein CASSWLRQGIESSDNEQFF.

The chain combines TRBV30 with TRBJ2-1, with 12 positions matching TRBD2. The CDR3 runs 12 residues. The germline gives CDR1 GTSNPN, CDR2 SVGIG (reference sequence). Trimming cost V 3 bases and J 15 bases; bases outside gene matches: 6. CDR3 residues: CAWRRTSGIPFF. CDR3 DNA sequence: TGTGCCTGGAGACGGACTAGCGGGATTCCGTTCTTC.

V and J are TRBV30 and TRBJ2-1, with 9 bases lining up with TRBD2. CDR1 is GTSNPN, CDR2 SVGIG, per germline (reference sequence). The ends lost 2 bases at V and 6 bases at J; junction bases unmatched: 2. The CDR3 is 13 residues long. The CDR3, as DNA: TGTGCCTGGAGTAGTAGCGGGAGCAATGAGCAGTTCTTC. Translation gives CAWSSSGSNEQFF.